This is a list of T cell receptor beta chains from one sample in a study of a mutant IDH1 vaccine in newly diagnosed glioma. No antigen has been assigned to these receptors. The data were produced by immunoSEQ multiplex PCR, yet TCRdb's version contains in-frame clones alone and is incomplete. The sample shows 53,000 or so clones, around 80% of them seen only once. The sequences come from PBMCs, collected from a glioma patient whose treatment included an IDH1 peptide vaccine. These receptors originate from a man aged 45-65 years with glioma. CDR3s include the opening cysteine and the closing phenylalanine or tryptophan. Each record gives: CDR3 DNA, CDR3 protein, clone size, CDR3 length, V gene, D gene, J gene. The D gene is left open where the match is weak. The size entry is marked missing in some rows and otherwise reads once, few, many or a size class.

CDR3nt: TGTGCCAGCAGCCCCCACTTCCAGAAAAACAATGAGCAGTTCTTC
CDR3aa: CASSPHFQKNNEQFF
abundance: -
len: 15
v_gene: TRBV14
d_gene: -
j_gene: TRBJ2-1

CDR3nt: TGTGCCTGGAGTGTCGGCCGGGGAACTCAGCCCCAGCATTTT
CDR3aa: CAWSVGRGTQPQHF
abundance: -
len: 14
v_gene: TRBV30
d_gene: -
j_gene: TRBJ1-5

CDR3nt: TGTGCCAGCAGCTTAGACGGGGGCTACACCTTC
CDR3aa: CASSLDGGYTF
abundance: -
len: 11
v_gene: TRBV13
d_gene: -
j_gene: TRBJ1-2

CDR3nt: TGTGCCAGCAGTTTCTCTGGGAGATCTGGCGAGCAGTACTTC
CDR3aa: CASSFSGRSGEQYF
abundance: -
len: 14
v_gene: TRBV14
d_gene: -
j_gene: TRBJ2-7

CDR3nt: TGTGCCAGCAGTTACTCGCGACAGGGAGAGACCCAGTACTTC
CDR3aa: CASSYSRQGETQYF
abundance: -
len: 14
v_gene: TRBV6-5
d_gene: TRBD1
j_gene: TRBJ2-5

CDR3nt: TGTGCCAGCAGCGCGGGACAGGGAGACTATGGCTACACCTTC
CDR3aa: CASSAGQGDYGYTF
abundance: once
len: 14
v_gene: TRBV5-4
d_gene: TRBD1
j_gene: TRBJ1-2

CDR3nt: TGTGCCAGCAGTGACCCAGGGCAGGGCACTGAAGCTTTCTTT
CDR3aa: CASSDPGQGTEAFF
abundance: -
len: 14
v_gene: TRBV25-1
d_gene: -
j_gene: TRBJ1-1

CDR3nt: TGTGCCAGCAGTGAAAGGAAGGGCTCCTACGAGCAGTACTTC
CDR3aa: CASSERKGSYEQYF
abundance: -
len: 14
v_gene: TRBV2
d_gene: -
j_gene: TRBJ2-7

CDR3nt: TGTGCCAGCAGCACGGGACAGTCTGGCACTGAAGCTTTCTTT
CDR3aa: CASSTGQSGTEAFF
abundance: -
len: 14
v_gene: TRBV7-3
d_gene: TRBD1
j_gene: TRBJ1-1

CDR3nt: TGCGCCAGCAGCCCGACTAGCGGGGGGGCCGGTGAGCAGTTCTTC
CDR3aa: CASSPTSGGAGEQFF
abundance: -
len: 15
v_gene: TRBV5-1
d_gene: TRBD2
j_gene: TRBJ2-1

CDR3nt: TGTGCCTGGAGTGTAGGGGGAACCGGGGAGCTGTTTTTT
CDR3aa: CAWSVGGTGELFF
abundance: -
len: 13
v_gene: TRBV30
d_gene: -
j_gene: TRBJ2-2

CDR3nt: TGCGCCAGCAGCTTGGAAGCTAGCGGGGGGGCAGATACGCAGTATTTT
CDR3aa: CASSLEASGGADTQYF
abundance: -
len: 16
v_gene: TRBV5-1
d_gene: TRBD2
j_gene: TRBJ2-3

CDR3nt: TGCAGTGCTAGAGGTCTAAATGAGCAGTTCTTC
CDR3aa: CSARGLNEQFF
abundance: -
len: 11
v_gene: TRBV20-1
d_gene: -
j_gene: TRBJ2-1

CDR3nt: TGCGCCAGCAGCCCGGACACTTTTAATGAAAAACTGTTTTTT
CDR3aa: CASSPDTFNEKLFF
abundance: -
len: 14
v_gene: TRBV5-1
d_gene: -
j_gene: TRBJ1-4

CDR3nt: TGTGCCAGCAGCCCCGGATCTCAGCAGCCCCAGCATTTT
CDR3aa: CASSPGSQQPQHF
abundance: -
len: 13
v_gene: TRBV7-2
d_gene: -
j_gene: TRBJ1-5

CDR3nt: TGTGCCAGCAGTGTTGGACACGGTCCTAATCAGCCCCAGCATTTT
CDR3aa: CASSVGHGPNQPQHF
abundance: -
len: 15
v_gene: TRBV6-5
d_gene: -
j_gene: TRBJ1-5

CDR3nt: TGCGCCAGCAGCCACAACCGGGCCACAACGGCAAACACCATATATTTT
CDR3aa: CASSHNRATTANTIYF
abundance: -
len: 16
v_gene: TRBV4-1
d_gene: -
j_gene: TRBJ1-3

CDR3nt: TGTGCCAGCAGCCCGGGACAGCAGAGCAATCAGCCCCAGCATTTT
CDR3aa: CASSPGQQSNQPQHF
abundance: -
len: 15
v_gene: TRBV7-9
d_gene: TRBD1
j_gene: TRBJ1-5

CDR3nt: TGTGCCAGCAGTCTCCGGACAGGGGGAGGCGGGGAGCTGTTTTTT
CDR3aa: CASSLRTGGGGELFF
abundance: -
len: 15
v_gene: TRBV7-2
d_gene: TRBD1
j_gene: TRBJ2-2

CDR3nt: TGTGCCAGCAGCCCAGGGTGGGATCAGCCCCAGCATTTT
CDR3aa: CASSPGWDQPQHF
abundance: -
len: 13
v_gene: TRBV7-2
d_gene: -
j_gene: TRBJ1-5

CDR3nt: TGTGCCTGGAGTACGGGACGGAACACTGAAGCTTTCTTT
CDR3aa: CAWSTGRNTEAFF
abundance: -
len: 13
v_gene: TRBV30
d_gene: -
j_gene: TRBJ1-1

CDR3nt: TGTGCCACCGGAGACTATGGCTACACCTTC
CDR3aa: CATGDYGYTF
abundance: -
len: 10
v_gene: TRBV10-3
d_gene: -
j_gene: TRBJ1-2